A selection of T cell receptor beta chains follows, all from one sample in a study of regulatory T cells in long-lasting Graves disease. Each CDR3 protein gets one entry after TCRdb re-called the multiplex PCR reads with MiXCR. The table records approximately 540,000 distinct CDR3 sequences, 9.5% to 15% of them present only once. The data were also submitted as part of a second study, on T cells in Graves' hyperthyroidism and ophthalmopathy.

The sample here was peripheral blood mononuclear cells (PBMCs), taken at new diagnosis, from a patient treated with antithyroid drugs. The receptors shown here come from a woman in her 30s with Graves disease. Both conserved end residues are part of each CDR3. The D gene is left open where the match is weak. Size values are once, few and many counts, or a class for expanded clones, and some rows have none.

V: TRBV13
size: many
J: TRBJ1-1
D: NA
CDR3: CASLFRGTRNTEAFF
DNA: TGTGCCAGTCTATTTAGGGGGACTCGAAACACTGAAGCTTTCTTT

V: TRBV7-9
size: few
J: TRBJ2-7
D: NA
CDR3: CASSFWASEQYF
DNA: TGTGCCAGCAGCTTTTGGGCGAGCGAGCAGTACTTC

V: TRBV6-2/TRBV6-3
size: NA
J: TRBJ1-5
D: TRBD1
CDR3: CASTGTGENQPQHF
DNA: TGTGCCAGCACCGGGACAGGGGAAAATCAGCCCCAGCATTTT

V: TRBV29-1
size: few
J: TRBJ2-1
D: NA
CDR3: CSVGPGGSYNEQFF
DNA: TGCAGCGTTGGCCCTGGCGGCTCCTACAATGAGCAGTTCTTC

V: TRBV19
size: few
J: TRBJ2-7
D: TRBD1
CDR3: CASSIGDRDIDEQYF
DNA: TGTGCCAGTAGTATTGGGGACAGGGATATCGACGAGCAGTACTTC

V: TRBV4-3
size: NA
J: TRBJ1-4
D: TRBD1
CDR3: CASSQHGQGANEKLFF
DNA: TGCGCCAGCAGCCAACACGGACAGGGAGCTAATGAAAAACTGTTTTTT

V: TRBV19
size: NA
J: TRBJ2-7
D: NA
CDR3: CASSAQGTKGEQYF
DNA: TGTGCCAGTAGTGCCCAGGGGACCAAGGGCGAGCAGTACTTC

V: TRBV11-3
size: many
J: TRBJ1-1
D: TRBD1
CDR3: CASSFRAYRGNTEAFF
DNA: TGTGCCAGCAGCTTTAGGGCCTACAGGGGGAACACTGAAGCTTTCTTT

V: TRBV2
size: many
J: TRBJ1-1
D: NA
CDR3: CASSSRNTEAFF
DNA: TGTGCCAGCAGTTCTAGGAACACTGAAGCTTTCTTT

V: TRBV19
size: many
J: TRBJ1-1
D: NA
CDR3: CASSIAYKANTEAFF
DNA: TGTGCCAGTAGTATAGCGTACAAGGCCAACACTGAAGCTTTCTTT

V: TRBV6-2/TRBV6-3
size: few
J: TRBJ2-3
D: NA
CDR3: CASSYSGTDTQYF
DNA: TGTGCCAGCAGTTACTCCGGTACAGATACGCAGTATTTT

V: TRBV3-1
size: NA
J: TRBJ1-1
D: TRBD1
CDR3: CASSQEGGRVAFF
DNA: TGTGCCAGCAGCCAAGAAGGGGGCAGGGTGGCTTTCTTT

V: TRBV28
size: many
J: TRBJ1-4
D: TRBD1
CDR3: CASSPTGTGNEKLFF
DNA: TGTGCCAGCAGTCCGACCGGGACAGGAAATGAAAAACTGTTTTTT

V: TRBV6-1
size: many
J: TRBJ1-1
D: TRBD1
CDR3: CASSRDRGVTEAFF
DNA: TGTGCCAGCAGTAGAGACAGGGGGGTAACTGAAGCTTTCTTT